The clone carrying this T cell receptor beta chain was observed a handful of times. The entry originates in a study of quantifying T cell responses using KT2 cells. Study overall: RNA was reverse transcribed with TCR alpha and beta constant-region primers.

V lost 5 bases to trimming and J lost 5 bases, with 12 bases between them. CDR3 length equals 13 residues. The germline V gene has CDR1 MDHEN and CDR2 SYDVKM. The cDNA 3' end received a ligated oligonucleotide with a UMI. The first PCR ran around 4 cycles with an equimolar RC1.1 and RC1.2 beta primer mix. TCRdb called the UMI-ligation and nested PCR reads again in MiXCR, with one record for every CDR3 protein. The sample carries some 33,000 distinct CDR3 sequences, around 10% recorded once. V and J are TRBV28 and TRBJ1-2; D remains ambiguous. The sequenced sample was PBMCs spiked with cells of the T cell clone KT2. This TCR was sampled from a human donor. This CDR3 is CASSPTRSYGYTF. As DNA, the CDR3 is TGTGCCAGCAGTCCTACGAGGTCGTATGGCTACACCTTC.